This T cell receptor beta chain was observed in a study of blood T cell repertoires in COVID-19. Study information: Acute and convalescent COVID-19 specimens originated in the United States, Italy and Spain. T cells, B-cell-depleted T cells, or PBMCs supplied cDNA or gDNA.

The ends were cut back, 1 base at V and 4 bases at J, with 7 bases in the middle. The CDR3 runs 13 residues. CDR1 and CDR2 from the germline V gene are SGHAT and FQNNGV. Generated by immunoSEQ multiplex PCR, the TCRdb table keeps only in-frame clones and is missing some. The data show around 64,000 clones, around nine tenths seen once. The gene calls are TRBV11-2 and TRBJ1-2, with D uncertain. The sequencing input was peripheral blood. The sequence derives from a woman aged 80 or older with acute or convalescent COVID-19. The CDR3 reads CASSLGTGYGYTF. DNA of the CDR3: TGTGCCAGCAGCTTAGGAACGGGCTATGGCTACACCTTC.